A selection of T cell receptor beta chains follows, all from one sample in a study of T-cell reconstitution after alpha-beta-depleted transplantation in children. TCRdb itself ran the PCR reads through MiXCR, one entry per CDR3 protein. Of some 130,000 distinct CDR3 sequences in the sample, about 9.6% were seen once. Here the sequenced sample was PBMCs, mostly from graft donor cells, taken 180 days after TCRalphabeta/CD19-depleted stem cell transplant. These receptors originate from a girl under three years old who had a stem cell transplant for combined immunodeficiency, so the T cells may come from the graft donor. Both conserved end residues are part of each CDR3. Fields, in order: CDR3 protein, CDR3 DNA, V gene, CDR3 length, D gene, clone size, J gene. A D gene is named only where the DNA matches it firmly. Where a row states a size, it is once, few, many or the class of an expanded clone; other rows omit it.

CDR3aa: CSAPPATQYF; CDR3nt: TGCAGTGCCCCCCCGGCTACGCAGTATTTT; v_gene: TRBV20-1; len: 10; d_gene: NA; abundance: NA; j_gene: TRBJ2-3
CDR3aa: CSVGEGTREQYF; CDR3nt: TGCAGCGTTGGGGAGGGCACTAGGGAGCAGTACTTC; v_gene: TRBV29-1; len: 12; d_gene: TRBD2; abundance: many; j_gene: TRBJ2-7
CDR3aa: CASSLLLRGADTQYF; CDR3nt: TGTGCCAGCAGCCTCCTTCTAAGGGGGGCAGATACGCAGTATTTT; v_gene: TRBV7-2; len: 15; d_gene: NA; abundance: few; j_gene: TRBJ2-3
CDR3aa: CSARVDSYEQYF; CDR3nt: TGCAGTGCTAGAGTGGACAGTTACGAGCAGTACTTC; v_gene: TRBV20-1; len: 12; d_gene: NA; abundance: few; j_gene: TRBJ2-7
CDR3aa: CASSLRYGEQYF; CDR3nt: TGCGCCAGCAGCTTACGGTATGGCGAGCAGTACTTC; v_gene: TRBV5-1; len: 12; d_gene: NA; abundance: many; j_gene: TRBJ2-7
CDR3aa: CASGSGQGLSYEQYF; CDR3nt: TGTGCTAGTGGCTCCGGACAGGGGTTGTCCTACGAGCAGTACTTC; v_gene: TRBV12-5; len: 15; d_gene: TRBD1; abundance: many; j_gene: TRBJ2-7
CDR3aa: CATSNSGGAGETQYF; CDR3nt: TGTGCCACCTCTAATAGCGGGGGGGCCGGAGAGACCCAGTACTTC; v_gene: TRBV5-5; len: 15; d_gene: TRBD2; abundance: NA; j_gene: TRBJ2-5
CDR3aa: CASSLDGASSRPSEF; CDR3nt: TGTGCCAGCAGCTTAGATGGGGCCTCGAGCAGGCCCTCCGAGTTC; v_gene: TRBV7-2; len: 15; d_gene: NA; abundance: NA; j_gene: TRBJ1-2
CDR3aa: CASSGDREWNEQYF; CDR3nt: TGTGCCAGCAGCGGGGACAGGGAATGGAACGAGCAGTACTTC; v_gene: TRBV9; len: 14; d_gene: TRBD1; abundance: few; j_gene: TRBJ2-7
CDR3aa: CASTHTGVTDTQYF; CDR3nt: TGTGCCAGCACCCATACCGGGGTCACAGATACGCAGTATTTT; v_gene: TRBV11-3; len: 14; d_gene: NA; abundance: NA; j_gene: TRBJ2-3
CDR3aa: CASSYGQPGASGRVQTAAEQFF; CDR3nt: TGTGCCAGCAGCTACGGACAGCCCGGGGCTAGCGGGAGGGTTCAGACCGCTGCTGAGCAGTTCTTC; v_gene: TRBV13; len: 22; d_gene: TRBD2; abundance: few; j_gene: TRBJ2-1
CDR3aa: CASSLLANEQFF; CDR3nt: TGTGCCAGCAGCTTACTTGCGAATGAGCAGTTCTTC; v_gene: TRBV7-8; len: 12; d_gene: NA; abundance: many; j_gene: TRBJ2-1
CDR3aa: CASSLGQYYEQYF; CDR3nt: TGTGCCAGCAGCTTAGGGCAGTACTACGAGCAGTACTTC; v_gene: TRBV7-8; len: 13; d_gene: NA; abundance: NA; j_gene: TRBJ2-7
CDR3aa: CASSYSNGATRHF; CDR3nt: TGTGCCAGCAGTTACTCGAATGGAGCCACTCGGCATTTT; v_gene: TRBV6-6; len: 13; d_gene: NA; abundance: few; j_gene: TRBJ1-5
CDR3aa: CASSFTGSYSNQPQHF; CDR3nt: TGTGCCAGCAGCTTCACAGGGAGCTATAGCAATCAGCCCCAGCATTTT; v_gene: TRBV7-9; len: 16; d_gene: NA; abundance: few; j_gene: TRBJ1-5
CDR3aa: CASSQDELTYEQYF; CDR3nt: TGCGCCAGCAGCCAAGACGAGCTTACCTACGAGCAGTACTTC; v_gene: TRBV4-3; len: 14; d_gene: NA; abundance: many; j_gene: TRBJ2-7
CDR3aa: CASSSGLALWDTQYF; CDR3nt: TGTGCCAGCAGTTCGGGACTAGCGTTATGGGATACGCAGTATTTT; v_gene: TRBV27; len: 15; d_gene: TRBD2; abundance: NA; j_gene: TRBJ2-3
CDR3aa: CASSGLAADTQYF; CDR3nt: TGTGCCAGCAGTGGGCTAGCGGCAGATACGCAGTATTTT; v_gene: TRBV27; len: 13; d_gene: TRBD2; abundance: NA; j_gene: TRBJ2-3
CDR3aa: CSAIRPPEEETQYF; CDR3nt: TGCAGTGCTATTCGCCCTCCCGAGGAAGAGACCCAGTACTTC; v_gene: TRBV20-1; len: 14; d_gene: NA; abundance: many; j_gene: TRBJ2-5
CDR3aa: CASSFGRRQGAGTQYF; CDR3nt: TGTGCCAGCAGCTTTGGTCGTCGTCAGGGGGCAGGGACCCAGTACTTC; v_gene: TRBV11-1; len: 16; d_gene: TRBD1; abundance: few; j_gene: TRBJ2-5
CDR3aa: CASNGENTEAFF; CDR3nt: TGTGCCAGCAACGGGGAGAACACTGAAGCTTTCTTT; v_gene: TRBV7-9; len: 12; d_gene: NA; abundance: NA; j_gene: TRBJ1-1
CDR3aa: CASSLHRGTDTQYF; CDR3nt: TGTGCCAGCTCACTCCACAGGGGCACAGATACGCAGTATTTT; v_gene: TRBV18; len: 14; d_gene: NA; abundance: few; j_gene: TRBJ2-3
CDR3aa: CASSRTRDQETQYF; CDR3nt: TGTGCCAGCAGCCGAACAAGGGACCAAGAGACCCAGTACTTC; v_gene: TRBV5-6; len: 14; d_gene: NA; abundance: many; j_gene: TRBJ2-5
CDR3aa: CSVVGLAGASYNEQFF; CDR3nt: TGCAGCGTTGTGGGACTAGCGGGGGCCTCCTACAATGAGCAGTTCTTC; v_gene: TRBV29-1; len: 16; d_gene: TRBD2; abundance: NA; j_gene: TRBJ2-1
CDR3aa: CASSHLKTSPYEQYF; CDR3nt: TGTGCCAGCAGCCATCTCAAGACCTCTCCCTACGAGCAGTACTTC; v_gene: TRBV3-1; len: 15; d_gene: NA; abundance: NA; j_gene: TRBJ2-7
CDR3aa: CASSLLAGEGETQYF; CDR3nt: TGCGCCAGCAGCTTGCTAGCGGGGGAAGGGGAGACCCAGTACTTC; v_gene: TRBV5-1; len: 15; d_gene: TRBD2; abundance: few; j_gene: TRBJ2-5
CDR3aa: CATSRVSGSRDEQYF; CDR3nt: TGTGCCACCAGCAGAGTCTCCGGGAGTCGTGACGAGCAGTACTTC; v_gene: TRBV15; len: 15; d_gene: NA; abundance: NA; j_gene: TRBJ2-7
CDR3aa: CAIGGRQEQFF; CDR3nt: TGTGCCATCGGAGGACGACAAGAGCAGTTCTTC; v_gene: TRBV10-3; len: 11; d_gene: NA; abundance: NA; j_gene: TRBJ2-1
CDR3aa: CASSDRDRRRRGTGELFF; CDR3nt: TGTGCCAGCAGTGACCGGGACAGGAGGCGGAGGGGCACCGGGGAGCTGTTTTTT; v_gene: TRBV25-1; len: 18; d_gene: TRBD1; abundance: NA; j_gene: TRBJ2-2
CDR3aa: CSAPTGTGSFGYTF; CDR3nt: TGCAGTGCCCCGACGGGGACAGGGTCCTTTGGCTACACCTTC; v_gene: TRBV20-1; len: 14; d_gene: TRBD1; abundance: NA; j_gene: TRBJ1-2
CDR3aa: CASSLWGRSMADTQYF; CDR3nt: TGTGCCAGCAGCTTATGGGGAAGGAGCATGGCGGATACGCAGTATTTT; v_gene: TRBV7-2; len: 16; d_gene: NA; abundance: NA; j_gene: TRBJ2-3
CDR3aa: CAISAWGADTQYF; CDR3nt: TGTGCCATCAGTGCATGGGGCGCAGATACGCAGTATTTT; v_gene: TRBV10-3; len: 13; d_gene: NA; abundance: many; j_gene: TRBJ2-3
CDR3aa: CASSRDSYYNEQFF; CDR3nt: TGTGCCAGCAGTCGGGACAGCTACTACAATGAGCAGTTCTTC; v_gene: TRBV6-5; len: 14; d_gene: TRBD1; abundance: many; j_gene: TRBJ2-1
CDR3aa: CSVDQLGNGDTQYF; CDR3nt: TGCAGCGTTGACCAACTAGGCAATGGAGATACGCAGTATTTT; v_gene: TRBV29-1; len: 14; d_gene: NA; abundance: NA; j_gene: TRBJ2-3
CDR3aa: CASSSIGGDVHIQYF; CDR3nt: TGTGCCAGCAGTTCGATAGGGGGGGACGTTCACATTCAGTACTTC; v_gene: TRBV28; len: 15; d_gene: NA; abundance: few; j_gene: TRBJ2-4
CDR3aa: CASSSSGGASYEQFF; CDR3nt: TGTGCCAGCAGTTCGAGCGGGGGGGCATCCTATGAGCAGTTCTTC; v_gene: TRBV7-8; len: 15; d_gene: TRBD2; abundance: few; j_gene: TRBJ2-1
CDR3aa: CNASEETQYF; CDR3nt: TGCAATGCTAGCGAAGAGACCCAGTACTTC; v_gene: TRBV20-1; len: 10; d_gene: NA; abundance: NA; j_gene: TRBJ2-5